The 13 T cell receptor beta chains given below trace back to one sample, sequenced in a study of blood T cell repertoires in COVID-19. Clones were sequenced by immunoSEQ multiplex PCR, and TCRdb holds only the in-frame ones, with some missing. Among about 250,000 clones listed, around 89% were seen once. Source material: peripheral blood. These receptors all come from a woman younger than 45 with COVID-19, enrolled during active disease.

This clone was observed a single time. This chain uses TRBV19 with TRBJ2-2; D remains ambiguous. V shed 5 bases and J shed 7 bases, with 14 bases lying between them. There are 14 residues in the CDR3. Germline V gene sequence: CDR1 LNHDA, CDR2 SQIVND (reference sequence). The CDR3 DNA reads TGTGCCAGTAGTCCAGGTGGCTACCTCGGGGAGCTGTTTTTT. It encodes CASSPGGYLGELFF.

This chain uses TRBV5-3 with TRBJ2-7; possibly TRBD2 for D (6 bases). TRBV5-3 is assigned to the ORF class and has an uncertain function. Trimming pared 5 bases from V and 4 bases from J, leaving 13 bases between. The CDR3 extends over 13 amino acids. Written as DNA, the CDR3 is TGTGCCAGAAGGGTGGAGGGGTTATACGAGCAGTACTTC. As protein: CARRVEGLYEQYF.

The CDR3 DNA sequence: TGTGCCTGGAGTGATTTATTCTGGGGGCGAAATACGCAGTATTTT. This gives the protein CAWSDLFWGRNTQYF. V gene TRBV30 combines with J gene TRBJ2-3, with a weak D call TRBD1 (6 bases). CDR1 and CDR2 (germline): GTSNPN, SVGIG (reference sequence). V dropped 1 base and J dropped 7 bases, with 18 bases sitting between them. The CDR3 contains 15 residues.

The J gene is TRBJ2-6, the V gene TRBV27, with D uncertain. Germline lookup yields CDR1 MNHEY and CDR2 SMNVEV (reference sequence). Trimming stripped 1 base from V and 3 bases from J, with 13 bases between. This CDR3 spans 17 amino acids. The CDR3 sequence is CASSLWWVSGGANVLTF. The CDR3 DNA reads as TGTGCCAGCAGTTTATGGTGGGTTTCAGGTGGGGCCAACGTCCTGACTTTC.

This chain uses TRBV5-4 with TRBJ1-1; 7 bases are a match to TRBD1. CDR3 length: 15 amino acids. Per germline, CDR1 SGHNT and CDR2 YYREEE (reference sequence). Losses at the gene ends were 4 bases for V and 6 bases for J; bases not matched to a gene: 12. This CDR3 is CASSRGAGGRPEAFF. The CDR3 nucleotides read TGTGCCAGCAGCAGGGGGGCAGGGGGTCGGCCTGAAGCTTTCTTT.

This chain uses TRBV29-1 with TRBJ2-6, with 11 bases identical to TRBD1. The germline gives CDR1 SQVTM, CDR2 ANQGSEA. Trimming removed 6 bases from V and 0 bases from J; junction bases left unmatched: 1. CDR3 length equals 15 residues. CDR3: CSVGTGGSGANVLTF. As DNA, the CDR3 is TGCAGCGTCGGGACAGGGGGCTCTGGGGCCAACGTCCTGACTTTC.

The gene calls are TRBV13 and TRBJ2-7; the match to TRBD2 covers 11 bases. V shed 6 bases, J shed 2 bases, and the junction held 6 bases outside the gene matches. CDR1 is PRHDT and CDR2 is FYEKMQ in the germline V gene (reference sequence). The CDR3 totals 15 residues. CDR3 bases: TGTGCCAGCAGACCCACTAGCGGGAGTCCCTACGAGCAGTACGTC. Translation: CASRPTSGSPYEQYV.

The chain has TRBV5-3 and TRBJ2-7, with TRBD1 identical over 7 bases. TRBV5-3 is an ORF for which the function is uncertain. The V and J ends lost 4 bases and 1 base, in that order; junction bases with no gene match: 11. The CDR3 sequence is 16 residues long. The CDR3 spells CARSRDRDLKSYEQYF. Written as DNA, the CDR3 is TGTGCCAGAAGCCGCGACAGGGATTTAAAATCCTACGAGCAGTACTTC.

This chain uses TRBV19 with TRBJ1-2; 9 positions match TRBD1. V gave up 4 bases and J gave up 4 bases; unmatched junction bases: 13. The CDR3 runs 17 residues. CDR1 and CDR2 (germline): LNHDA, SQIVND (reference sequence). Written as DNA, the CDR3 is TGTGCCAGTAGTAACAGGCCCGGACAGGGGCCTATCTATGGCTACACCTTC. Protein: CASSNRPGQGPIYGYTF.

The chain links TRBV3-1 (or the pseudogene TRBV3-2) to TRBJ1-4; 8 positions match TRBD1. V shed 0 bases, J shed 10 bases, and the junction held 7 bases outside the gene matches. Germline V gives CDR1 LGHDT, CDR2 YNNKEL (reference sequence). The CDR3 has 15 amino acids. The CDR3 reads CASSQDLGQVGKLFF. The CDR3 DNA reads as TGTGCCAGCAGCCAAGATTTGGGACAGGTAGGAAAACTGTTTTTT.

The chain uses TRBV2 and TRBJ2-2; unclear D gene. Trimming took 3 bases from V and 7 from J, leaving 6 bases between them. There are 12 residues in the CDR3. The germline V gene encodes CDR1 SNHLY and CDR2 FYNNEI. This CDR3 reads CASSDHSGELFF. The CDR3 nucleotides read TGTGCCAGCAGTGACCACAGCGGGGAGCTGTTTTTT.

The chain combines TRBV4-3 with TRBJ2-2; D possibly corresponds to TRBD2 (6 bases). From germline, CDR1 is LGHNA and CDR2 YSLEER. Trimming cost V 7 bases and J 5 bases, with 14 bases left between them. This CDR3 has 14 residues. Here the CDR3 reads CASNWAGGTGELFF. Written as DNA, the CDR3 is TGCGCCAGCAATTGGGCTGGAGGGACCGGGGAGCTGTTTTTT.

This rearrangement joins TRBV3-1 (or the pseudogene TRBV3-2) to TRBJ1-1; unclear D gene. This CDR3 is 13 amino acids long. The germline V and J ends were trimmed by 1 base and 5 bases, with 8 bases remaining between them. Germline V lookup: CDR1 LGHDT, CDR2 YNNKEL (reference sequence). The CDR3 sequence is CASSQVGYTEAFF. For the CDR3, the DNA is TGTGCCAGCAGCCAAGTGGGCTATACTGAAGCTTTCTTT.